A selection of T cell receptor beta chains follows, all from one sample in a study of shared clonotypes between healthy human individuals. Produced via immunoSEQ multiplex PCR; TCRdb's table is partial and in-frame only. The sample shows approximately 1.4 million clones, 98% of them seen only once. Sequencing was done on a sample of naive CD4+ T cells sorted from blood. These receptors were collected from a man aged 30 to 45 in good health. Each CDR3 is given with its conserved first and last residue. Each record gives: V gene, CDR3 length, CDR3 protein.

V: TRBV6-5; length: 15; CDR3: CASSAGPRSSEKLFF
V: TRBV6-1; length: 15; CDR3: CASSTGPRGTDTQYF
V: TRBV5-1; length: 15; CDR3: CASSWDRVGTDTQYF
V: TRBV29-1; length: 12; CDR3: CSVELGSETQYF
V: TRBV4-2; length: 13; CDR3: CASSRGDSYEQYF
V: TRBV5-5; length: 15; CDR3: CASSFYRSGANVLTF
V: TRBV20-1; length: 11; CDR3: CSARSGQPQHF
V: TRBV5-1; length: 15; CDR3: CASSLGPTVTDTQYF
V: TRBV10-3; length: 16; CDR3: CAISESWGEYTYEQYF
V: TRBV29-1; length: 13; CDR3: CSVRQGASGEQYF
V: TRBV5-6; length: 16; CDR3: CASSETTWSSGNTIYF
V: TRBV6-1; length: 13; CDR3: CASSERMGYEQYF
V: TRBV5-1; length: 21; CDR3: CASSLGDRGRNGRSSYNEQFF
V: TRBV5-1; length: 16; CDR3: CASSQFGAGISNEQFF
V: TRBV18; length: 16; CDR3: CASSPTTGPGTDTQYF
V: TRBV10-2; length: 17; CDR3: CASRGGIGTGSWNEQFF
V: TRBV29-1; length: 17; CDR3: CSAGDIKNGYGNQPQHF
V: TRBV5-1; length: 14; CDR3: CASSSSGSYNEQFF
V: TRBV6-1; length: 13; CDR3: CATSGRAKETQYF
V: TRBV18; length: 15; CDR3: CASSPSRDRVSGYTF
V: TRBV28; length: 15; CDR3: CATQADRGQSNEQFF
V: TRBV7-8; length: 11; CDR3: CASSFRDEQYF
V: TRBV5-1; length: 14; CDR3: CASSPGQGQETQYF
V: TRBV4-2; length: 17; CDR3: CASSQHGTSGSNYEQYF
V: TRBV14; length: 15; CDR3: CASSQDLKATYGYTF